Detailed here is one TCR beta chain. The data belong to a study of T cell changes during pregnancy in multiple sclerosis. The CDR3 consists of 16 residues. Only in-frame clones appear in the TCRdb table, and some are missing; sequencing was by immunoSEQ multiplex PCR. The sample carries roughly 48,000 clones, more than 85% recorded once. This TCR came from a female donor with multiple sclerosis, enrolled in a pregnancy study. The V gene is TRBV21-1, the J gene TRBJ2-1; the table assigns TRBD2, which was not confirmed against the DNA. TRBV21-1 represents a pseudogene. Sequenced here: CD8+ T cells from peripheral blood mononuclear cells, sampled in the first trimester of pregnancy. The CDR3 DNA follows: TGTGCCAGCAGCAAAAAGGGCGGGAGCCCCCCCAATGAGCAGTTCTTC. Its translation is CASSKKGGSPPNEQFF.